The sequence of this T cell receptor beta chain was determined in a study of regulatory T cells in long-lasting Graves disease. The CDR3 length is 15 residues. CDR1 is DFQATT, CDR2 SNEGSKA, per germline (reference sequence). Germline trimming cut 4 bases from V and 6 bases from J; bases unmatched to any gene: 13. This clonotype has at least ten counts. Its antigen is still unknown. Study findings and constraints: Persistent patients shared more public clonotypes (about 2,700) than new patients (approximately 1,000).

Relying on iRepertoire HTBI primers and Arm-PCR of CDR3 regions, the team built TCR beta libraries. TCRdb reprocessed the multiplex PCR reads with MiXCR, giving one entry per CDR3 protein. This table holds about 540,000 distinct CDR3 sequences, roughly 13% found once. Time point reported: newly diagnosed GD, antithyroid drugs for less than 3 months. PBMCs were the source of the RNA used for TCR sequencing. This sample was also put to use in a study of T cells in Graves' hyperthyroidism and ophthalmopathy.

This specimen consisted of peripheral blood mononuclear cells (PBMCs), obtained at new diagnosis, from a patient treated with antithyroid drugs. J is TRBJ2-5 and V is TRBV20-1; 8 bases line up with TRBD2. This sequence was found in a man aged 30-40 years with Graves disease. For the CDR3, the DNA is TGCAGTGCTACCACCCGGGGGGGGCTTGGACAGACCCAGTACTTC. Protein product: CSATTRGGLGQTQYF.